This passage covers 22 T cell receptor beta chains from one sample sequenced in a study of shared clonotypes between healthy human individuals. CD45RO negativity and positive selection for CCR7 defined naive CD8 cells, a population that excluded terminally differentiated effector memory CD45RA+ cells. The method was immunoSEQ multiplex PCR; TCRdb's version includes in-frame clones alone and lacks a portion of them. The table records hundreds of thousands of clones, approximately 95% of them present only once. The sample taken for sequencing was naive CD8+ T cells sorted from blood. The receptors were gathered from a woman under 40 in good health.

The chain employs TRBV9 and TRBJ1-2; D is uncertain. The germline CDR1 and CDR2 sequences are SGDLS and YYNGEE. The V and J ends lost 3 bases and 2 bases respectively, with 17 bases between them. There are 16 residues in the CDR3. CDR3 in amino acids: CASSAAREEQNYGYTF. Written as DNA, the CDR3 is TGTGCCAGCAGCGCGGCCCGGGAGGAACAAAACTATGGCTACACCTTC.

The rearrangement links TRBV5-1 to TRBJ2-7; D is possibly TRBD2 (5 bases). V lost 0 bases, J lost 0 bases, and 10 bases lay in between. In germline, CDR1 is SGHRS, CDR2 YFSETQ. This CDR3 has 15 amino acids. The CDR3 sequence: CASSLGRGVSYEQYF. The CDR3 coding sequence is TGCGCCAGCAGCTTGGGTCGGGGAGTCTCCTACGAGCAGTACTTC.

The rearrangement links TRBV7-9 to TRBJ1-1, with a weak D call TRBD1 (5 bases). V lost 8 bases and J lost 1, with 11 bases in between. The CDR3 runs to 13 residues. Per germline, CDR1 SEHNR and CDR2 FQNEAQ (reference sequence). The CDR3 loop reads CASLRDGNTEAFF. As DNA, the CDR3 is TGTGCCAGCTTGCGGGACGGGAACACTGAAGCTTTCTTT. The full variable domain, its missing parts supplied by reference TRBV7-9 and TRBJ1-1, is DTGVSQNPRHKITKRGQNVTFRCDPISEHNRLYWYRQTLGQGPEFLTYFQNEAQLEKSRLLSDRFSAERPKGSFSTLEIQRTEQGDSAMYLCASLRDGNTEAFFGQGTRLTVV.

Turning to this clone: The sample contains more than one DNA sequence encoding this CDR3. The chain recombines TRBV11-2 with TRBJ2-7; D is uncertain. Germline V lookup: CDR1 SGHAT, CDR2 FQNNGV. The CDR3 contains 13 residues. V lost 1 base and J 4 bases, leaving 8 bases between the germline ends. The CDR3, as DNA: TGTGCCAGCAGCTTAGGCTCGCTATACGAGCAGTACTTC. Protein sequence: CASSLGSLYEQYF.

CDR3 in amino acids: CAISDLDGNYGYTF. The DNA of the CDR3 is TGTGCCATCAGTGACTTGGACGGTAACTATGGCTACACCTTC. The chain recombines TRBV10-3 with TRBJ1-2; no firm D call. Germline V gives CDR1 ENHRY, CDR2 SYGVKD. The V end was cut by 3 bases, the J end by 1 base, with 9 bases between. The CDR3 spans 14 residues.

CDR3 region: CASRGMDGEQFF. The CDR3 DNA reads as TGCGCCAGCAGGGGGATGGACGGTGAGCAGTTCTTC. This chain connects TRBV5-1 to TRBJ2-1; the D is unclear. V lost 5 bases to trimming and J lost 9 bases, with 12 bases between them. This CDR3 spans 12 amino acids. The germline CDR1 and CDR2 sequences are SGHRS and YFSETQ. The entire variable domain, with the rest obtained from reference TRBV5-1 and TRBJ2-1, is as follows: KAGVTQTPRYLIKTRGQQVTLSCSPISGHRSVSWYQQTPGQGLQFLFEYFSETQRNKGNFPGRFSGRQFSNSRSEMNVSTLELGDSALYLCASRGMDGEQFFGPGTRLTVL.

The V call is TRBV7-9, the J call TRBJ2-1, with D perhaps TRBD2 (7 bases). From germline, CDR1 is SEHNR and CDR2 FQNEAQ (reference sequence). The CDR3 spans 15 residues. Deletions cut 1 base from V and 5 bases from J, with 12 bases between. CDR3 bases: TGTGCCAGCAGCTTAGGCTCGGGGGGCCACAATGAGCAGTTCTTC. Its protein product is CASSLGSGGHNEQFF.

V usage is TRBV6-5 and J usage is TRBJ1-5; D is uncertain. Germline CDR1 and CDR2: MNHEY and SVGAGI. Trimming cost V 2 bases and J 0 bases, with 8 bases left between them. The length of the CDR3 is 15 residues. The CDR3 region is CASSYRGLSNQPQHF. The DNA of the CDR3 is TGTGCCAGCAGTTACCGAGGACTTAGCAATCAGCCCCAGCATTTT.

This rearrangement joins TRBV5-4 to TRBJ2-5, with a tentative D call TRBD2 (5 bases). Trimming took 5 bases from V and 5 from J, leaving 16 bases between them. This CDR3 spans 14 amino acids. CDR1 and CDR2 from the germline V gene are SGHNT and YYREEE (reference sequence). CDR3 nucleotides: TGTGCCAGCAGTTTTGTTGAGGGTGCGGAGACCCAGTACTTC. It encodes CASSFVEGAETQYF.

This chain joins TRBV7-2 and TRBJ1-2, with a possible D match to TRBD1 (5 bases). CDR3 length equals 13 residues. V was pared by 5 bases and J by 5 bases, with 12 bases between. CDR1 and CDR2 from the germline V gene are SGHTA and FQGNSA. CDR3 region: CASSVGTDYGYTF. CDR3 in DNA: TGTGCCAGCAGCGTCGGGACTGATTATGGCTACACCTTC.

The chain combines TRBV27 with TRBJ2-3; tentative D call: TRBD1 (5 bases). Trimming took 6 bases from V and 6 from J, leaving 10 bases between them. The germline gives CDR1 MNHEY, CDR2 SMNVEV (reference sequence). CDR3 length: 12 residues. The CDR3 nucleotides read TGTGCCAGCAGGCAGGGTGCGGATACGCAGTATTTT. Protein: CASRQGADTQYF.

The genes are TRBV27 and TRBJ2-7; D is unclear. The CDR3 totals 13 residues. Germline V lookup: CDR1 MNHEY, CDR2 SMNVEV (reference sequence). The V gene lost 5 bases and the J gene lost 2 bases, with 10 bases spanning the gap. CDR3 DNA: TGTGCCAGCAGTGAGCCGCGCACCTACGAGCAGTACTTC. It specifies CASSEPRTYEQYF.

The chain has TRBV5-1 and TRBJ1-3, with TRBD1 matching 9 bases. The CDR3 is made up of 19 amino acids. Looked up from germline, CDR1 is SGHRS and CDR2 is YFSETQ. Germline trimming cut 4 bases from V and 0 bases from J; bases unmatched to any gene: 14. CDR3 protein: CASSQSIPGQGNSGNTIYF. Here the CDR3 DNA reads TGCGCCAGCAGCCAGTCAATCCCGGGACAGGGAAACTCTGGAAACACCATATATTTT.

This chain links TRBV19 with TRBJ2-1; 8 positions match TRBD2. The CDR3 length is 14 residues. Trimming removed 7 bases from V and 6 bases from J; junction bases left unmatched: 8. The germline gives CDR1 LNHDA, CDR2 SQIVND (reference sequence). CDR3: CASTASGSLNEQFF. DNA of the CDR3: TGTGCCAGTACGGCTAGCGGGTCGCTCAATGAGCAGTTCTTC.

The V gene is TRBV5-6, the J gene TRBJ2-2; tentatively, D is TRBD2 (5 bases). Trimming pared 3 bases from V and 4 bases from J, leaving 13 bases between. Germline V gene data show CDR1 as SGHDT and CDR2 as YYEEEE. The CDR3 totals 15 residues. The CDR3 region is CASSWVGDGTGELFF. The CDR3 DNA follows: TGTGCCAGCAGCTGGGTGGGAGATGGCACCGGGGAGCTGTTTTTT.

For this clone: Other nucleotide sequences in the sample specify the same CDR3. This chain connects TRBV10-2 to TRBJ2-7; a weak D match, TRBD1 (5 bases). V lost 2 bases and J 7 bases, leaving 6 bases between the germline ends. There are 11 residues in the CDR3. From germline, CDR1 is WSHSY and CDR2 SAAADI. This chain's CDR3 is CASSEGHEQYF. CDR3 bases: TGCGCCAGCAGTGAGGGACATGAGCAGTACTTC.

This clone was seen a single time. V and J are TRBV4-1 and TRBJ2-2; D might be TRBD2 (7 bases). The CDR3 totals 18 residues. Per germline, CDR1 MGHRA and CDR2 YSYEKL. Trimming took 4 bases from V and 7 from J, leaving 25 bases between them. The CDR3 region is CASSLLGGRASQGGELFF. The CDR3 DNA sequence: TGCGCCAGCAGCCTCCTAGGGGGGAGGGCCTCACAGGGCGGGGAGCTGTTTTTT.

In this sample, this clone turned up once. This chain uses TRBV7-9 with TRBJ2-1, with unresolved D. There are 13 residues in the CDR3. The V end was cut by 5 bases, the J end by 9 bases, with 14 bases between. Germline V lookup: CDR1 SEHNR, CDR2 FQNEAQ (reference sequence). This CDR3 reads CASSPLDDTEQFF. The CDR3 DNA follows: TGTGCCAGCAGCCCTCTGGACGACACTGAGCAGTTCTTC. The whole variable domain, filled in from reference TRBV7-9 and TRBJ2-1, reads DTGVSQNPRHKITKRGQNVTFRCDPISEHNRLYWYRQTLGQGPEFLTYFQNEAQLEKSRLLSDRFSAERPKGSFSTLEIQRTEQGDSAMYLCASSPLDDTEQFFGPGTRLTVL.

The chain is built from TRBV11-2 and TRBJ2-7, with D perhaps matching TRBD2 (6 bases). The CDR3 has 12 amino acids. Germline V gives CDR1 SGHAT, CDR2 FQNNGV. Trimming cost V 8 bases and J 3 bases, with 11 bases left between them. CDR3 in DNA: TGTGCCAGCGGGGGGTGGGGCTACGAGCAGTACTTC. Translating it yields CASGGWGYEQYF.

The chain has TRBV5-8 and TRBJ1-4; perhaps TRBD1 as D (6 bases). Looked up from germline, CDR1 is SGHTS and CDR2 is YDEGEE. This CDR3 has 15 residues. V gave up 4 bases and J gave up 8 bases, with 18 bases separating them. CDR3 nucleotide sequence: TGTGCCAGCAGCCCACTTGACAACCAGGGGGAAAAACTGTTTTTT. This sequence encodes CASSPLDNQGEKLFF.

In the case of this clone: The identical CDR3 is also encoded by other nucleotide sequences in the sample. This chain uses TRBV27 with TRBJ2-7, with TRBD1 identical over 8 bases. J was trimmed by 2 bases and V by 4 bases; bases with no gene match: 1. The germline gives CDR1 MNHEY, CDR2 SMNVEV (reference sequence). This CDR3 is built from 13 residues. CDR3 DNA sequence: TGTGCCAGCAGTTCCAGGGGGCCCTACGAGCAGTACTTC. Translating it yields CASSSRGPYEQYF.

V and J are TRBV5-8 and TRBJ2-1, with D tentatively TRBD1 (6 bases). This CDR3 has 14 amino acids. V lost 0 bases to trimming and J lost 4 bases, with 8 bases between them. Germline lookup yields CDR1 SGHTS and CDR2 YDEGEE. The chain's CDR3 is CASSLGGLYNEQFF. Here the CDR3 DNA reads TGTGCCAGCAGCTTGGGGGGGCTGTACAATGAGCAGTTCTTC.